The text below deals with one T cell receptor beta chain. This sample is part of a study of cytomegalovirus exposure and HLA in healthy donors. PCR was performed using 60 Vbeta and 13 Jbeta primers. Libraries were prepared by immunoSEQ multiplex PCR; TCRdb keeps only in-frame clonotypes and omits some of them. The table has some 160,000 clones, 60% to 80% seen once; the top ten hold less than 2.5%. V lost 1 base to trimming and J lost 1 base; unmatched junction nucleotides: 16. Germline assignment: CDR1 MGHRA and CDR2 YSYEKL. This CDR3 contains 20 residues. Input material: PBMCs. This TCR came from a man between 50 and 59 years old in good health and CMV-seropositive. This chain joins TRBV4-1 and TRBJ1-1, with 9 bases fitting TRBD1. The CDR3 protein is CASSQVRGQFDRGSNTEAFF. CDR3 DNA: TGCGCCAGCAGCCAAGTTCGAGGGCAATTCGACAGGGGGTCGAACACTGAAGCTTTCTTT.